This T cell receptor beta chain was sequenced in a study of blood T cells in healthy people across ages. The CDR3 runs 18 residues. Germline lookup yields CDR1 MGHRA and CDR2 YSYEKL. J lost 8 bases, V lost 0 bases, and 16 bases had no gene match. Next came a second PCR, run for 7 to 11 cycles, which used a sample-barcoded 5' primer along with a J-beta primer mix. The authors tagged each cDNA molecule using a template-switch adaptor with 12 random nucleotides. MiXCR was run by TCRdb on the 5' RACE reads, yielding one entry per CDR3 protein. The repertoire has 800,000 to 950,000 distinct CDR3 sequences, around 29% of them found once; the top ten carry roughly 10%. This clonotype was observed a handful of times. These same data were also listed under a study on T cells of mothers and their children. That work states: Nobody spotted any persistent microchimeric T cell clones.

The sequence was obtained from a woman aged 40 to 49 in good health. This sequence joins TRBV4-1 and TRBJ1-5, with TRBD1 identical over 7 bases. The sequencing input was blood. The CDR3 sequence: CASSQDRTMTGMSEPQHF. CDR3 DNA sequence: TGCGCCAGCAGCCAAGATCGTACCATGACAGGGATGTCGGAGCCCCAGCATTTT.